The 26 T cell receptor beta chains below come from one sample, sequenced in a study of blood T cells in healthy people across ages. Sample-barcoded 5' priming and a J-beta primer mix drove a second PCR of about 6 to 11 cycles. TCRdb reanalysed the 5' RACE reads using MiXCR and keeps one entry per CDR3 protein. The sample comprises roughly 500,000 distinct CDR3 sequences, about 26% of which are singletons, and around 18% rests with the top ten. The source material was blood. The receptors derive from a woman in her 70s in good health.

This clonotype has more than one count but fewer than ten. A read error may be the cause here, since a much bigger clone is one base away. The V call is TRBV28, the J call TRBJ2-5; 8 nucleotides match TRBD2. CDR3 length equals 13 residues. Germline V gene sequence: CDR1 MDHEN, CDR2 SYDVKM. CDR3 sequence: CASRSGGQGTQYF. As DNA, the CDR3 is TGTGCCAGCAGGAGCGGGGGACAAGGGACCCAGTACTTC.

Only a few counts were recorded for this clonotype. The chain uses TRBV19 and TRBJ1-5, with 9 bases fitting TRBD1. The CDR3 runs 14 residues. Germline CDR1 LNHDA, CDR2 SQIVND (reference sequence). Trimming at V came to 6 bases and at J to 7 bases, leaving 7 bases not matched to a gene. The CDR3 sequence: CASRGTGMGQPQHF. CDR3 sequence (DNA): TGTGCCAGTAGGGGGACAGGGATGGGCCAGCCCCAGCATTTT.

This clonotype was detected only a few times. V gene TRBV7-2 combines with J gene TRBJ2-5, with a weak D call TRBD2 (6 bases). Trimming took off 3 bases at V and 0 bases at J, with 14 bases between the two ends. Germline CDR1 SGHTA, CDR2 FQGNSA. The length of the CDR3 is 16 residues. CDR3 sequence reads: CASSLTDYSYQETQYF. CDR3 DNA: TGTGCCAGCAGCTTGACGGACTACTCTTACCAAGAGACCCAGTACTTC.

This clonotype came up a few times. The chain combines TRBV9 with TRBJ1-2, with D uncertain. The CDR3 totals 16 residues. Trimming pared 0 bases from V and 2 bases from J, leaving 14 bases between. Germline V gene sequence: CDR1 SGDLS, CDR2 YYNGEE. In DNA, the CDR3 is TGTGCCAGCAGCGTAGGGGTCGGAGGACTGAACTATGGCTACACCTTC. Its translation: CASSVGVGGLNYGYTF.

This chain connects TRBV15 to TRBJ1-2; D may be TRBD1 (6 bases). Germline values: CDR1 LNHNV, CDR2 YYDKDF (reference sequence). Deletions cut 4 bases from V and 7 bases from J, with 13 bases between. The CDR3 extends over 13 amino acids. DNA for the CDR3: TGTGCCACCAGCAAAGAGGGGGGGGCTGGCTACACCTTC. It yields the protein CATSKEGGAGYTF.

Ten or more counts support this clonotype. This chain joins TRBV5-1 and TRBJ2-5; D is perhaps TRBD2 (6 bases). CDR1 is SGHRS, CDR2 YFSETQ, per germline. CDR3 length: 12 residues. The V end was cut by 4 bases, the J end by 5 bases, with 9 bases between. The CDR3: CASSREWETQYF. The CDR3 nucleotides are TGCGCCAGCAGCCGGGAGTGGGAGACCCAGTACTTC.

This clonotype was found a few times. The chain uses TRBV20-1 and TRBJ1-2; 8 bases match TRBD1. CDR3 length equals 14 residues. The V and J ends lost 3 bases and 2 bases, in that order; junction bases with no gene match: 5. Germline V gives CDR1 DFQATT, CDR2 SNEGSKA (reference sequence). CDR3 nucleotides: TGCAGTGCTAGCGGACAGGGACAAAACTATGGCTACACCTTC. Translated, it gives CSASGQGQNYGYTF.

The chain uses TRBV20-1 and TRBJ2-1; 8 bases match TRBD2. In germline, CDR1 is DFQATT, CDR2 SNEGSKA (reference sequence). V was clipped by 3 bases and J by 5 bases; unmatched bases: 6. This CDR3 spans 14 amino acids. The CDR3 protein is CSARSGGGNNEQFF. Here the CDR3 DNA reads TGCAGTGCTAGGAGCGGGGGTGGAAACAATGAGCAGTTCTTC.

This chain connects TRBV20-1 to TRBJ1-4, with 8 bases that match TRBD1. The CDR3 consists of 14 residues. Germline V gene lookup returns CDR1 DFQATT and CDR2 SNEGSKA (reference sequence). V was pared by 5 bases and J by 7 bases, with 9 bases of the junction left unmatched. CDR3 protein: CSARLQGAGEKLFF. Here the CDR3 DNA reads TGCAGTGCTCGACTCCAGGGGGCGGGTGAAAAACTGTTTTTT.

This clonotype has more than one count but fewer than ten. The chain links TRBV7-2 to TRBJ2-5, with 9 bases fitting TRBD2. The J segment lost 5 bases and the V segment lost 5 bases, leaving 15 bases of the junction unmatched. The CDR3 is made up of 17 amino acids. CDR1 SGHTA and CDR2 FQGNSA come from the germline V gene. CDR3 protein: CASSPLGGRGGYETQYF. As DNA, the CDR3 is TGTGCCAGCAGCCCCCTTGGTGGGCGGGGGGGATATGAGACCCAGTACTTC.

This clonotype has a handful of counts. One end of the junction varies from germline; a read error may be responsible. The J gene is TRBJ2-1, the V gene TRBV27, with D perhaps assigned TRBD1 or TRBD2 (6 bases each). The CDR3 spans 16 residues. CDR1 and CDR2 from the germline V gene are MNHEY and SMNVEV (reference sequence). CDR3 nucleotide sequence: TGTGCCGGCAGTTTACTCGGGGGCAGATCCTACAATGAGCAGTTCTTC. Translation: CAGSLLGGRSYNEQFF.

The V call is TRBV14, the J call TRBJ1-2; unclear D gene. The CDR3 length is 13 residues. V was trimmed by 0 bases and J by 0 bases, leaving 2 bases between them. Germline assignment: CDR1 SGHDN and CDR2 FVKESK. CDR3 DNA: TGTGCCAGCAGCCAAGACACTAACTATGGCTACACCTTC. Protein: CASSQDTNYGYTF. Full variable domain (remainder filled in from reference TRBV14 and TRBJ1-2): EAGVTQFPSHSVIEKGQTVTLRCDPISGHDNLYWYRRVMGKEIKFLLHFVKESKQDESGMPNNRFLAERTGGTYSTLKVQPAELEDSGVYFCASSQDTNYGYTFGSGTRLTVV.

Concerning this clonotype: One junction end does not reproduce the germline sequence, and a read error may be involved. The chain employs TRBV2 and TRBJ2-2; D is perhaps TRBD2 (5 bases). The CDR3 length is 15 residues. The germline gives CDR1 SNHLY, CDR2 FYNNEI. CDR3 protein: CASSEVEGATGELSF. CDR3 bases: TGTGCCAGCAGTGAGGTTGAGGGAGCCACCGGGGAGCTGTCTTTT. The full variable domain, rest sourced from reference TRBV2 and TRBJ2-2, is EPEVTQTPSHQVTQMGQEVILRCVPISNHLYFYWYRQILGQKVEFLVSFYNNEISEKSEIFDDQFSVERPDGSNFTLKIRSTKLEDSAMYFCASSEVEGATGELSFGEGSRLTVL.

This clonotype was detected many times. The rearrangement uses TRBV29-1 and TRBJ2-5; tentatively, D is TRBD2 (6 bases). The germline CDR1 and CDR2 sequences are SQVTM and ANQGSEA. The V end lost 4 bases, the J end lost 5 bases, and 11 bases lay between the germline ends. This CDR3 spans 12 amino acids. This CDR3 is CSVGRSGETQYF. CDR3 sequence (DNA): TGCAGCGTTGGTCGTAGCGGCGAGACCCAGTACTTC.

V and J are TRBV7-6 and TRBJ2-3; D not resolved. The CDR3 is 13 residues long. From germline, CDR1 is SGHVS and CDR2 FNYEAQ. The germline V and J ends were trimmed by 1 base and 6 bases, with 8 bases remaining between them. The CDR3 reads CASSLDVGDTQYF. The CDR3 region has the DNA TGTGCCAGCAGCTTAGATGTCGGGGATACGCAGTATTTT.

Worth noting for this clonotype: An end of the junction differs from the germline gene, which may be a read error. The chain employs TRBV15 and TRBJ2-3, with 8 nucleotides matching TRBD2. This CDR3 spans 15 amino acids. The germline CDR1 and CDR2 sequences are LNHNV and YYDKDF (reference sequence). CDR3 amino acids: CATSAVSGGIDTPYF. The CDR3 DNA reads TGTGCCACCAGCGCAGTGAGCGGGGGCATAGATACGCCGTATTTT. Looking up the rest from reference TRBV15 and TRBJ2-3 gives the full variable domain: DAMVIQNPRYQVTQFGKPVTLSCSQTLNHNVMYWYQQKSSQAPKLLFHYYDKDFNNEADTPDNFQSRRPNTSFCFLDIRSPGLGDTAMYLCATSAVSGGIDTPYFGPGTRLTVL.

This clonotype occurred many times. The chain has TRBV11-2 and TRBJ2-2; perhaps TRBD2 as D (6 bases). The CDR3 is 16 residues long. Deletions cut 5 bases from V and 7 bases from J, with 20 bases between. Germline CDR1 reads SGHAT; CDR2 reads FQNNGV. The CDR3 reads CASSPFPGALGGELFF. CDR3 DNA: TGTGCCAGCAGCCCTTTCCCGGGAGCCTTGGGCGGGGAGCTGTTTTTT.

The chain recombines TRBV12-3 or TRBV12-4 with TRBJ1-3; 8 bases match TRBD1. The CDR3 covers 15 residues. V was clipped by 6 bases and J by 0 bases; unmatched bases: 4. This CDR3 is CASSTRGLSGNTIYF. In DNA, the CDR3 is TGTGCCAGCAGCACCAGGGGGCTCTCTGGAAACACCATATATTTT.

The V and J genes are TRBV5-1 and TRBJ2-1; D unresolved. The CDR3 sequence is 16 residues long. Trimming pared 0 bases from V and 0 bases from J, leaving 10 bases between. CDR1 is SGHRS, CDR2 YFSETQ, per germline. In nucleotides, the CDR3 is TGCGCCAGCAGCTTGGCGGGTATAAGCTCCTACAATGAGCAGTTCTTC. Its translation is CASSLAGISSYNEQFF.

This clonotype came up many times. The V gene is TRBV12-3 or TRBV12-4, the J gene TRBJ1-2; unclear D gene. This CDR3 is 14 amino acids long. V shed 2 bases and J shed 8 bases, with 15 bases lying between them. The CDR3 here is CASSLLSGGAGYTF. DNA for the CDR3: TGTGCCAGCAGTTTACTATCGGGAGGTGCGGGCTACACCTTC.

This clonotype was observed a handful of times. In DNA form, the CDR3 reads TGTGCCAGCAGCTTAGTGGACAAACTAGCGGGGGCTCAAGAGACCCAGTACTTC. Its translation: CASSLVDKLAGAQETQYF. V gene TRBV7-9 combines with J gene TRBJ2-5, with 11 nucleotides matching TRBD2. Germline values: CDR1 SEHNR, CDR2 FQNEAQ (reference sequence). Trimming removed 1 base from V and 2 bases from J; junction bases left unmatched: 9. The CDR3 is 18 amino acids.

This clonotype occurred many times. The chain couples TRBV6-5 to TRBJ1-6; D is unresolved. Germline V gene sequence: CDR1 MNHEY, CDR2 SVGAGI. This CDR3 has 12 amino acids. Trimming removed 5 bases at V and 6 bases at J, with 5 bases between. The chain's CDR3 is CASSSVNSPLHF. As DNA, the CDR3 is TGTGCCAGCAGTAGCGTTAATTCACCCCTCCACTTT.

A few counts support this clonotype. V gene TRBV20-1 combines with J gene TRBJ1-2; D is unresolved. Germline loops: CDR1 DFQATT, CDR2 SNEGSKA (reference sequence). CDR3 length equals 15 residues. Deletions cut 3 bases from V and 7 bases from J, with 21 bases between. The CDR3 coding sequence is TGCAGTGCTAGGGCGTTCAGGTCGGGCGAGCGTGGCTACACCTTC. Amino acid sequence: CSARAFRSGERGYTF.

The CDR3 DNA follows: TGTGCCAGCAGCCGCTCCGTGGACAGGGTGGATGGCTACACCTTC. Translating it yields CASSRSVDRVDGYTF. This chain connects TRBV7-6 to TRBJ1-2; 8 positions agree with TRBD1. The CDR3 has 15 amino acids. The V and J ends lost 5 bases and 6 bases, in that order; junction bases with no gene match: 11. Germline V gives CDR1 SGHVS, CDR2 FNYEAQ. The variable domain in full, completed from reference TRBV7-6 and TRBJ1-2, reads GAGVSQSPRYKVTKRGQDVALRCDPISGHVSLYWYRQALGQGPEFLTYFNYEAQQDKSGLPNDRFSAERPEGSISTLTIQRTEQRDSAMYRCASSRSVDRVDGYTFGSGTRLTVV.

A few counts support this clonotype. The rearrangement uses TRBV7-3 and TRBJ2-1, with 8 bases matching TRBD2. The CDR3 is 12 residues long. Germline CDR1 is SGHTA and CDR2 is FQGTGA. V lost 5 bases and J lost 10; bases outside the gene matches: 4. CDR3 sequence reads: CASSGGGPEQFF. The CDR3 DNA reads as TGTGCCAGCAGCGGCGGGGGGCCCGAGCAGTTCTTC.

The rearrangement links TRBV29-1 to TRBJ2-7, with D unclear. Germline V gives CDR1 SQVTM, CDR2 ANQGSEA. This CDR3 has 13 residues. Trimming left V 1 base short and J 0 bases short, with 7 bases between. CDR3 protein: CSVEVGNSYEQYF. The CDR3 DNA reads TGCAGCGTTGAAGTAGGGAACTCCTACGAGCAGTACTTC.